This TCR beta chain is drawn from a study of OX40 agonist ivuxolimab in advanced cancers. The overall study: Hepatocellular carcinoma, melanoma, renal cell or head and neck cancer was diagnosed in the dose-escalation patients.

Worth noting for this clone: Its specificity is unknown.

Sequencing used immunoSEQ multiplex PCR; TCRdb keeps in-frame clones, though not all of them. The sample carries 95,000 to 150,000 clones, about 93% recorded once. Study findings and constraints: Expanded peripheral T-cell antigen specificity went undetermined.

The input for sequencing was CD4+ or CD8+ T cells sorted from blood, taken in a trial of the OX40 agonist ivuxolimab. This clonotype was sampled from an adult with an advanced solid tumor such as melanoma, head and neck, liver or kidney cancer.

The CDR3 nucleotides read TGTGCCAGCAGCCCATATGGCTACACCTTC. As protein: CASSPYGYTF. V gene TRBV21-1 combines with J gene TRBJ1-2; no check of the table's D call, TRBD1, against the DNA was made. TRBV21-1 is classified as a pseudogene. The CDR3 covers 10 residues.